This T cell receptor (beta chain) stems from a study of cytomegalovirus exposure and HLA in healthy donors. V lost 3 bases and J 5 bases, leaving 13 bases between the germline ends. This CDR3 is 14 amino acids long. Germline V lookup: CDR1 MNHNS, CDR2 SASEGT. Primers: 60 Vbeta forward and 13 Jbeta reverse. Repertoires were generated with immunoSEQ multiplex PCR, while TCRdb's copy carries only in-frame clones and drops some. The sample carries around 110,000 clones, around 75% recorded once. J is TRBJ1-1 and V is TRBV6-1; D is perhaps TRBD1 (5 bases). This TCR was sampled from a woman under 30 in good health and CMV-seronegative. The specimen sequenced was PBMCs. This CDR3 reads CASSDFRVGTEAFF. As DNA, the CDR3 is TGTGCCAGCAGTGATTTCAGGGTGGGGACTGAAGCTTTCTTT.